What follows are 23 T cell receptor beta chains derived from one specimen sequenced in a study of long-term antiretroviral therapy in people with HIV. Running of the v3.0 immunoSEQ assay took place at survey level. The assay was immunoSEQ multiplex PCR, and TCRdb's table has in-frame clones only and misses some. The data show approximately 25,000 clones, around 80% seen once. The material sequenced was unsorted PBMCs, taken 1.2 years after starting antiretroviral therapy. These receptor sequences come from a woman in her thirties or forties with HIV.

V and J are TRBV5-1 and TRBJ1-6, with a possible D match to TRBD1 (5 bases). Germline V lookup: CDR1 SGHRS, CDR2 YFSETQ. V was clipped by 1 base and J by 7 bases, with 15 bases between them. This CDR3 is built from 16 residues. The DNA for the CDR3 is TGCGCCAGCAGCTTGAGAGGGGTCTCGGGCAATTCACCCCTCCACTTT. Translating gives CASSLRGVSGNSPLHF.

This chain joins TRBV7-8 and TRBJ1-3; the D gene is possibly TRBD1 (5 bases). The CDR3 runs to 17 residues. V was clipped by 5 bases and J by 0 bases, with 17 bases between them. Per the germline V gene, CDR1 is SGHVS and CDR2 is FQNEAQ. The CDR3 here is CASSPSGGRISGNTIYF. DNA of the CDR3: TGTGCCAGCAGCCCCAGTGGGGGGAGGATCTCTGGAAACACCATATATTTT. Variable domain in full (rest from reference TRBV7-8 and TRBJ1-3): GAGVSQSPRYKVAKRGQDVALRCDPISGHVSLFWYQQALGQGPEFLTYFQNEAQLDKSGLPSDRFFAERPEGSVSTLKIQRTQQEDSAVYLCASSPSGGRISGNTIYFGEGSWLTVV.

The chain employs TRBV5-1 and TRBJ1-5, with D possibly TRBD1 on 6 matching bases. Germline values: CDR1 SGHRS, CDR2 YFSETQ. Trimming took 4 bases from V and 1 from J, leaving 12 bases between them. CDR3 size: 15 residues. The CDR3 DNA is TGCGCCAGCAGCGTAGGGGGTTTCAGCAATCAGCCCCAGCATTTT. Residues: CASSVGGFSNQPQHF. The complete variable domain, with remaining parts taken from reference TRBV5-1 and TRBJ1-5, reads KAGVTQTPRYLIKTRGQQVTLSCSPISGHRSVSWYQQTPGQGLQFLFEYFSETQRNKGNFPGRFSGRQFSNSRSEMNVSTLELGDSALYLCASSVGGFSNQPQHFGDGTRLSIL.

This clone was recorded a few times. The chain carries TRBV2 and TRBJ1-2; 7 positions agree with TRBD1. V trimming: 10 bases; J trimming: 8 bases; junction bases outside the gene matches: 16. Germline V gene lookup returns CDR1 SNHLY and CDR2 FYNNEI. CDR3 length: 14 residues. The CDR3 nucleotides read TGTGCCACCACCCGACAGGGTGGTAGCTTAGGCTACACCTTC. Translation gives CATTRQGGSLGYTF.

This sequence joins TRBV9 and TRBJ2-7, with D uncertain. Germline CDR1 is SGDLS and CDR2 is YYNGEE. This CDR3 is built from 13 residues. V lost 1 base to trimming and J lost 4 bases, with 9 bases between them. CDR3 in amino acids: CASSVSWGYEQYF. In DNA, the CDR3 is TGTGCCAGCAGCGTAAGCTGGGGTTACGAGCAGTACTTC.

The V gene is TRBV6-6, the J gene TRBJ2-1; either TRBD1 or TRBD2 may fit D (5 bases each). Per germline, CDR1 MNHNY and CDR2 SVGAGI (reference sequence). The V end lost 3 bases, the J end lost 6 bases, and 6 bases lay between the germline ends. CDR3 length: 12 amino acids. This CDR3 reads CASSYGTNEQFF. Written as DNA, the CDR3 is TGTGCCAGCAGTTATGGGACCAATGAGCAGTTCTTC.

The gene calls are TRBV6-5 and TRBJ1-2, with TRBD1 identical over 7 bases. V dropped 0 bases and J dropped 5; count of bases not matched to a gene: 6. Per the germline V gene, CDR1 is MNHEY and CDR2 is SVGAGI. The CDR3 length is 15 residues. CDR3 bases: TGTGCCAGCAGTTACTCCGGGACAGATATGTATGGCTACACCTTC. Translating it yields CASSYSGTDMYGYTF.

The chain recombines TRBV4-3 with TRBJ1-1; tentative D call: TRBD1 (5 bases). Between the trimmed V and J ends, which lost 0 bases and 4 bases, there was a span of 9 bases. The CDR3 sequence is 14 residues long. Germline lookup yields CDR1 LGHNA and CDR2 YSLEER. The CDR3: CASSQDMGTTEAFF. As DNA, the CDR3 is TGCGCCAGCAGCCAAGATATGGGGACCACTGAAGCTTTCTTT.

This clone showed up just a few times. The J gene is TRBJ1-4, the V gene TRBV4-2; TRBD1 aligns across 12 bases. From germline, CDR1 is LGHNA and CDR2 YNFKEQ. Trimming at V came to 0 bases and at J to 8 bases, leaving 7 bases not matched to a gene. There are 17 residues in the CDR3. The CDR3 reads CASSQESPGQGAEKLFF. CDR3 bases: TGTGCCAGCAGCCAAGAATCCCCGGGACAGGGGGCCGAAAAACTGTTTTTT.

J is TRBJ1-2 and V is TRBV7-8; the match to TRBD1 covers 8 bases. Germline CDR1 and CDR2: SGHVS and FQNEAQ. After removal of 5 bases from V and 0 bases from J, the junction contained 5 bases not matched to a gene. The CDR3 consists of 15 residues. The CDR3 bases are TGTGCCAGCAGCCCAGGGGGCTTAGCTAACTATGGCTACACCTTC. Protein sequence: CASSPGGLANYGYTF.

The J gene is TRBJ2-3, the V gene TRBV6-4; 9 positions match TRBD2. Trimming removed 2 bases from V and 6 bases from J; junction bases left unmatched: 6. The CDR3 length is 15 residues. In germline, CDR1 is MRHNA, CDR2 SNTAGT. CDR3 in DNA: TGTGCCAGCAGTGACCTGGGCGGGAGGGCCGATACGCAGTATTTT. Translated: CASSDLGGRADTQYF.

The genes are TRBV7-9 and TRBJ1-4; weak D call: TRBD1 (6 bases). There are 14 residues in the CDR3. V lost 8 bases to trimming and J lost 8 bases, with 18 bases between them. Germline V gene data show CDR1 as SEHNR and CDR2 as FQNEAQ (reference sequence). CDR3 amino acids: CASYRGGAQEKLFF. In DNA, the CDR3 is TGTGCCAGCTACCGTGGGGGCGCTCAGGAAAAACTGTTTTTT.

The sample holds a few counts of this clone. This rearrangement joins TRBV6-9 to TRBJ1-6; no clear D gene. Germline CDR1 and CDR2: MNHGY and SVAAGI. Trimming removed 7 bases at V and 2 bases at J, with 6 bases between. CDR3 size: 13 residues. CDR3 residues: CASNRAYNSPLHF. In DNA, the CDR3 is TGTGCCAGCAACCGGGCCTATAATTCACCCCTCCACTTT.

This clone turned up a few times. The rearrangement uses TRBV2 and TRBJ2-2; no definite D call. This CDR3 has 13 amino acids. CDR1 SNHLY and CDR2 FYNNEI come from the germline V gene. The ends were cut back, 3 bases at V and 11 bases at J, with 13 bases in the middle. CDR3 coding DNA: TGTGCCAGCAGTGATTTGACCGCCACAGAGCTGTTTTTT. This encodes CASSDLTATELFF.

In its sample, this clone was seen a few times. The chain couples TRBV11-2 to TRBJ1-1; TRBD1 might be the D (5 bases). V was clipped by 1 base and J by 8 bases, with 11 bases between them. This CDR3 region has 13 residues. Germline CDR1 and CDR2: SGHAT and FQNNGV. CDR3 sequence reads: CASSLGGLAEAFF. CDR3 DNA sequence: TGTGCCAGCAGCTTAGGGGGCCTCGCCGAAGCTTTCTTT.

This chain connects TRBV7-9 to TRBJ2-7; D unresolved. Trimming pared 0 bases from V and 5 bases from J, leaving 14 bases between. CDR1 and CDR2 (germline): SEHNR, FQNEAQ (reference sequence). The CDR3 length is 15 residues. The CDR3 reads CASSLAILGWDEQYF. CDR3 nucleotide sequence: TGTGCCAGCAGCTTAGCGATACTGGGATGGGACGAGCAGTACTTC.

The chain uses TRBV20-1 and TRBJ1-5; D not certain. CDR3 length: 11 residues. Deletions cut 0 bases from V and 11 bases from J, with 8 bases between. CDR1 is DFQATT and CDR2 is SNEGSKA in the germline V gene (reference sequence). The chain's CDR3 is CSARDGWTQHF. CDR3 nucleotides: TGCAGTGCTAGAGATGGGTGGACCCAGCATTTT.

In DNA form, the CDR3 reads TGTGCCAGCAGTGAGTTAGCGGGAGCCCCAGATACGCAGTATTTT. Translating it yields CASSELAGAPDTQYF. The chain joins TRBV6-1 to TRBJ2-3, with 9 positions matching TRBD2. This CDR3 is built from 15 residues. V trimming: 3 bases; J trimming: 4 bases; junction bases outside the gene matches: 5. From germline, CDR1 is MNHNS and CDR2 SASEGT.

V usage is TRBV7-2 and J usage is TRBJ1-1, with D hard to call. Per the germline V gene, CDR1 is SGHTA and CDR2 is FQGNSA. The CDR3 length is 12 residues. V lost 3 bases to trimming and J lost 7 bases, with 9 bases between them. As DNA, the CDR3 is TGTGCCAGCAGCTTTTACCAACGTGAAGCTTTCTTT. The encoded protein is CASSFYQREAFF.

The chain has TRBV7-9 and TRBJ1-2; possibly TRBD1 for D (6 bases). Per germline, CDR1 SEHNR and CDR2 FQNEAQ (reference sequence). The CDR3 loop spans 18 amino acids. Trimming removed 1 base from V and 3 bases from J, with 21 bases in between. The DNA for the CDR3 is TGTGCCAGCAGCTTAGTCCCCAGGGGAGGGACGGGGGACTATGGCTACACCTTC. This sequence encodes CASSLVPRGGTGDYGYTF. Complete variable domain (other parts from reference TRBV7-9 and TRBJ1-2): DTGVSQNPRHKITKRGQNVTFRCDPISEHNRLYWYRQTLGQGPEFLTYFQNEAQLEKSRLLSDRFSAERPKGSFSTLEIQRTEQGDSAMYLCASSLVPRGGTGDYGYTFGSGTRLTVV.

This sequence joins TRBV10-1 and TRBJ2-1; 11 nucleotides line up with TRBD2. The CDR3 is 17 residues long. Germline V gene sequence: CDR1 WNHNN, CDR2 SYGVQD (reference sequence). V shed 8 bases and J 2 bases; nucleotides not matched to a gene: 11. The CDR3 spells CASHDKRLAGPYNEQFF. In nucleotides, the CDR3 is TGCGCCAGCCATGATAAACGACTAGCGGGACCCTACAATGAGCAGTTCTTC.

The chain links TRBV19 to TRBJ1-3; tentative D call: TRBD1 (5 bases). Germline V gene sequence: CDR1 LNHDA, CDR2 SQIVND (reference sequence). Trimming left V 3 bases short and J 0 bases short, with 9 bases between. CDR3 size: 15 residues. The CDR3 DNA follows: TGTGCCAGTAGTATGGGACGGAGCTCTGGAAACACCATATATTTT. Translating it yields CASSMGRSSGNTIYF. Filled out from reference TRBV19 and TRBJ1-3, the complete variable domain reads DGGITQSPKYLFRKEGQNVTLSCEQNLNHDAMYWYRQDPGQGLRLIYYSQIVNDFQKGDIAEGYSVSREKKESFPLTVTSAQKNPTAFYLCASSMGRSSGNTIYFGEGSWLTVV.

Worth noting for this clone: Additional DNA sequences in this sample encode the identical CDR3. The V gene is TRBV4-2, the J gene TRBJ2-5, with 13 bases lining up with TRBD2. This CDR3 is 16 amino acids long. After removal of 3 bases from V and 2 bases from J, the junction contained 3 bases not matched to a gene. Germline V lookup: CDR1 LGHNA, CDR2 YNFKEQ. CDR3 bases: TGTGCCAGCAGCCACGGACTAGCGGGAGATCAAGAGACCCAGTACTTC. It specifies CASSHGLAGDQETQYF.